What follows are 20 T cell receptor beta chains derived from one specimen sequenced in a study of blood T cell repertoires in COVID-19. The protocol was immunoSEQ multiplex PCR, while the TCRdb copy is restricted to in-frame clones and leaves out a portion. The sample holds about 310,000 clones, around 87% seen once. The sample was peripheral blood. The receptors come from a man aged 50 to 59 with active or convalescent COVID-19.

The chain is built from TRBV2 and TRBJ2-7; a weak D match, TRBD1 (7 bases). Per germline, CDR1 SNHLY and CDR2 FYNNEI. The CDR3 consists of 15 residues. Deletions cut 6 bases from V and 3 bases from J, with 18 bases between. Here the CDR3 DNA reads TGTGCCAGCAGGCGGGACAGCGCGGCGGACTACGAGCAGTACTTC. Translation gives CASRRDSAADYEQYF.

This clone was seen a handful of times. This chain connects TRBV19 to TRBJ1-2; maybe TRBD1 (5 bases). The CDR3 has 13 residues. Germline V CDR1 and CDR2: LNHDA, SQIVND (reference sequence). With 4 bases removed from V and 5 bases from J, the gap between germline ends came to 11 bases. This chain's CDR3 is CASSRAGGYGYTF. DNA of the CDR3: TGTGCCAGTAGTAGGGCCGGGGGATATGGCTACACCTTC.

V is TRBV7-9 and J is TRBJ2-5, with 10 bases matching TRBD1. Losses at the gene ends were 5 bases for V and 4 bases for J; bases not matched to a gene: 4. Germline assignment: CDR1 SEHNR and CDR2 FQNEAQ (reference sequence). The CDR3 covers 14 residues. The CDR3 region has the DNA TGTGCCAGCAGCGACAGGGGGCGGGGAGAGACCCAGTACTTC. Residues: CASSDRGRGETQYF.

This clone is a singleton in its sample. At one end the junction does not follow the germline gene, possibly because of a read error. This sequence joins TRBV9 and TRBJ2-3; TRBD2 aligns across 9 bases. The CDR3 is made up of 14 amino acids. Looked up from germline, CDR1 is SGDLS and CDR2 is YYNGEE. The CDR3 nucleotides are TGTGCCAGCAGCGACGGGACTAGCAGAGATACGCAGTATTTT. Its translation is CASSDGTSRDTQYF.

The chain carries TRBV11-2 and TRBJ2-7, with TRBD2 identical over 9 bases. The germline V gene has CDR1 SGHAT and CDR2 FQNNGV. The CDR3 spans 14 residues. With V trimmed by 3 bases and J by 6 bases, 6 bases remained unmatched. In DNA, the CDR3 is TGTGCCAGCAGCTTGGCTAGCGGGAAGGGCGAGCAGTACTTC. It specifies CASSLASGKGEQYF.

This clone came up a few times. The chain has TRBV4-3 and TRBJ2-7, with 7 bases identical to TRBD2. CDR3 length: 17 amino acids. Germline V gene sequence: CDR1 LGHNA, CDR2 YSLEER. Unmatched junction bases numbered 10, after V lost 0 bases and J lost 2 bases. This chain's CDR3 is CASSQEWKGRDPYEQYF. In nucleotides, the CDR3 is TGCGCCAGCAGCCAAGAATGGAAGGGGAGGGACCCCTACGAGCAGTACTTC.

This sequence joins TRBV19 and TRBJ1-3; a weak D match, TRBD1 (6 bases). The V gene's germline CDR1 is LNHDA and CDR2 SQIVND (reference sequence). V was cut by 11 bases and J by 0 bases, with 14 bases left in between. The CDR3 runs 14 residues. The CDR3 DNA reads TGTGCCTCCACCCCAGGGGACTCTGGAAACACCATATATTTT. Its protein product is CASTPGDSGNTIYF.

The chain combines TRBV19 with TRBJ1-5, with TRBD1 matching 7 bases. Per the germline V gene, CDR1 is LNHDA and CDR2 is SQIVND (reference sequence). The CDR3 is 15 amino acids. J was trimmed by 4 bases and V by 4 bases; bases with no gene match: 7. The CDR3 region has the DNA TGTGCCAGTAGTAACTTAAAGGGGGCGAATCAGCCCCAGCATTTT. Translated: CASSNLKGANQPQHF.

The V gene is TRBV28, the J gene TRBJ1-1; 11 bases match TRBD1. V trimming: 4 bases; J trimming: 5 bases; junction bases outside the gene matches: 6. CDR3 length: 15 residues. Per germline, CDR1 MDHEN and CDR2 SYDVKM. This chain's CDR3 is CASSSRTGGETEAFF. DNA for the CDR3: TGTGCCAGCAGTTCCAGGACAGGGGGCGAAACTGAAGCTTTCTTT.

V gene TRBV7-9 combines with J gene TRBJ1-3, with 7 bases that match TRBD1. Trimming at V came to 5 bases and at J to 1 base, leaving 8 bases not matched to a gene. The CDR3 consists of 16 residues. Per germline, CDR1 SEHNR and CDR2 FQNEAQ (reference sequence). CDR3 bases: TGTGCCAGCAGCGACGGGACAGTCCTTTCTGGAAACACCATATATTTT. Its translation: CASSDGTVLSGNTIYF.

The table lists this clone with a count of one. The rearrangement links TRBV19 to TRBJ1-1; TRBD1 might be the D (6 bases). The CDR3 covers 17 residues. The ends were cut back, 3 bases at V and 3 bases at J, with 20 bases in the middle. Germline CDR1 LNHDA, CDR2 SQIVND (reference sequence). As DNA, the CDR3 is TGTGCCAGTAGTATTTCGTCGGGACAACATGGGGACACTGAAGCTTTCTTT. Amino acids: CASSISSGQHGDTEAFF.

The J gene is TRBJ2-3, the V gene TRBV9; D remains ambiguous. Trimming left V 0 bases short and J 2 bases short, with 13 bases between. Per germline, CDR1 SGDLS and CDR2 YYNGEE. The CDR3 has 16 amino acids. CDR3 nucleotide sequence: TGTGCCAGCAGCGTAGCGTACAGCTCCTACACAGATACGCAGTATTTT. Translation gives CASSVAYSSYTDTQYF.

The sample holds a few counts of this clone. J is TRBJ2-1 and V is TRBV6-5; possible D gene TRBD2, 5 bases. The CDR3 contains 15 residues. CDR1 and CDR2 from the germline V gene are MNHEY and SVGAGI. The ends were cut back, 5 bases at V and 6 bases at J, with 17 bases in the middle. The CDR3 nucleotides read TGTGCCAGCAGTCCTACGCAGCGGCCGGGCAATGAGCAGTTCTTC. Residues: CASSPTQRPGNEQFF.

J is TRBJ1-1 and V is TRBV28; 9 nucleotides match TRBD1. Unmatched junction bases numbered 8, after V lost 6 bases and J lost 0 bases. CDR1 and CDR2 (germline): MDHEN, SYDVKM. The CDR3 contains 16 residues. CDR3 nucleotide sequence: TGTGCCAGCAGCCTCCGGACAGGGGTGATGAACACTGAAGCTTTCTTT. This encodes CASSLRTGVMNTEAFF.

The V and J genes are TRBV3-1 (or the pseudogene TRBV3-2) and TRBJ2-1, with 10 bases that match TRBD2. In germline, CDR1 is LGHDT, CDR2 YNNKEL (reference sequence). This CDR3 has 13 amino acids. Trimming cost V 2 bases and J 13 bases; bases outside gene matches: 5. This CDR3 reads CASSQLSSGGQFF. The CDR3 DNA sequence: TGTGCCAGCAGCCAATTGTCTAGCGGGGGACAGTTCTTC.

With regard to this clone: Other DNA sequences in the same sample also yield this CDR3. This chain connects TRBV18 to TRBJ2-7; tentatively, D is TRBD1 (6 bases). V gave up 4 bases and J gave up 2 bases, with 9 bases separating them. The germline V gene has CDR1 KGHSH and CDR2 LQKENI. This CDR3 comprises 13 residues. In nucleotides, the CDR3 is TGTGCCAGCTCACGGGACACAACCTACGAGCAGTACTTC. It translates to CASSRDTTYEQYF.

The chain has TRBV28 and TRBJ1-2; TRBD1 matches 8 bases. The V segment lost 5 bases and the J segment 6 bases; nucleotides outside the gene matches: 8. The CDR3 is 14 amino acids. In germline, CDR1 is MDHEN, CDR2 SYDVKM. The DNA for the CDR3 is TGTGCCAGCAGTACCCAGGGGGCAGTGGATGGCTACACCTTC. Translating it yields CASSTQGAVDGYTF.

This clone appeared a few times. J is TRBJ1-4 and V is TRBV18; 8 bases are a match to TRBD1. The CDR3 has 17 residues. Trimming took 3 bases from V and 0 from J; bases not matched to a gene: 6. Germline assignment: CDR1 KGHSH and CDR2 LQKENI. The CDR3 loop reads CASSPDGTGSTNEKLFF. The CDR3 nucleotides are TGTGCCAGCTCACCCGACGGGACAGGCTCAACTAATGAAAAACTGTTTTTT. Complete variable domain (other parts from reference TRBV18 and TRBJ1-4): NAGVMQNPRHLVRRRGQEARLRCSPMKGHSHVYWYRQLPEEGLKFMVYLQKENIIDESGMPKERFSAEFPKEGPSILRIQQVVRGDSAAYFCASSPDGTGSTNEKLFFGSGTQLSVL.

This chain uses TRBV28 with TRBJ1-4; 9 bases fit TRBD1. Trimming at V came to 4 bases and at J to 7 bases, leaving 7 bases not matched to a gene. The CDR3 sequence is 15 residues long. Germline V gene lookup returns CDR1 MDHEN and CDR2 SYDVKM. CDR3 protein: CASSSTGGAGEKLFF. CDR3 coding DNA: TGTGCCAGCAGTTCGACAGGGGGGGCGGGTGAAAAACTGTTTTTT. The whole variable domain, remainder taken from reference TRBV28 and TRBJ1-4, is DVKVTQSSRYLVKRTGEKVFLECVQDMDHENMFWYRQDPGLGLRLIYFSYDVKMKEKGDIPEGYSVSREKKERFSLILESASTNQTSMYLCASSSTGGAGEKLFFGSGTQLSVL.

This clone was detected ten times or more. CDR3 residues: CASSLAGSSGLDEQYF. CDR3 sequence (DNA): TGTGCCAGTAGCCTAGCGGGAAGTAGCGGTCTGGACGAGCAGTACTTC. The chain combines TRBV5-4 with TRBJ2-7; 9 bases are a match to TRBD2. The V gene's germline CDR1 is SGHNT and CDR2 YYREEE (reference sequence). V gave up 8 bases and J gave up 5 bases; unmatched junction bases: 17. The length of the CDR3 is 16 residues.